This passage covers 23 T cell receptor beta chains from one sample sequenced in a study of T cells in Graves' hyperthyroidism and ophthalmopathy. TCR beta CDR3 sequences were amplified from RNA transcripts. Primed by the HTBI set, a first-round RT-PCR was run on the TCR CDR3. TCRdb recomputed calls from the multiplex PCR reads with MiXCR, one row per CDR3 protein. The sample shows fewer than 300,000 distinct CDR3 sequences, around 15% of them seen only once. Sequencing used blood. Receptors were obtained from a woman aged 50 to 60 with Graves' hyperthyroidism that later progressed to Graves' ophthalmopathy.

This clonotype came up many times. The chain combines TRBV27 with TRBJ1-2, with 9 nucleotides matching TRBD1. This CDR3 spans 16 amino acids. J lost 1 base, V lost 3 bases, and 6 bases had no gene match. Germline V lookup: CDR1 MNHEY, CDR2 SMNVEV (reference sequence). CDR3 coding DNA: TGTGCCAGCAGTTTGGCCGGGACAGGGATTAACTATGGCTACACCTTC. Its translation is CASSLAGTGINYGYTF.

This clonotype was seen many times. The CDR3: CASSGLAGYEQFF. As DNA, the CDR3 is TGTGCCAGCAGCGGACTAGCGGGCTATGAGCAGTTCTTC. The chain is built from TRBV7-3 and TRBJ2-1; 11 bases match TRBD2. The J segment lost 8 bases and the V segment lost 5 bases, leaving 2 bases of the junction unmatched. CDR1 is SGHTA, CDR2 FQGTGA, per germline. The CDR3 sequence is 13 residues long.

This clonotype was detected only a few times. The V gene is TRBV7-2, the J gene TRBJ2-3; 10 bases align to TRBD2. CDR3 length equals 15 residues. The ends lost 5 bases at V and 5 bases at J; junction bases unmatched: 7. Germline lookup yields CDR1 SGHTA and CDR2 FQGNSA. The DNA for the CDR3 is TGTGCCAGCAGCCTCGGGGGACTAGCGAAAGATACGCAGTATTTT. It yields the protein CASSLGGLAKDTQYF. The full variable domain, in which reference TRBV7-2 and TRBJ2-3 provide the parts outside the CDR3, is GAGVSQSPSNKVTEKGKDVELRCDPISGHTALYWYRQSLGQGLEFLIYFQGNSAPDKSGLPSDRFSAERTGGSVSTLTIQRTQQEDSAVYLCASSLGGLAKDTQYFGPGTRLTVL.

The chain employs TRBV7-2 and TRBJ2-7; tentative D call: TRBD1 (5 bases). Germline CDR1 reads SGHTA; CDR2 reads FQGNSA. The CDR3 is made up of 12 amino acids. V lost 8 bases and J lost 5, with 13 bases in between. CDR3 DNA sequence: TGTGCCAGCGGGGCCTGGGGCGACGAGCAGTACTTC. Protein product: CASGAWGDEQYF.

Concerning this clonotype itself: At one of its ends the junction is not consistent with the germline gene, which may arise from a read error. The CDR3 here is CACRGQGRDTIYF. The CDR3 DNA is TGTGCCTGCAGGGGACAGGGAAGGGACACCATATATTTT. This chain links TRBV12-3 or TRBV12-4 with TRBJ1-3; 9 bases line up with TRBD1. The CDR3 runs to 13 residues.

In its sample, this clonotype was seen many times. This rearrangement joins TRBV18 to TRBJ2-7; D possibly uses TRBD1 or TRBD2 (5 bases each). The germline gives CDR1 KGHSH, CDR2 LQKENI. V was pared by 2 bases and J by 3 bases, with 14 bases between. The CDR3 contains 15 residues. The CDR3 spells CASSPGGGDYYEQYF. The CDR3 nucleotides read TGTGCCAGCTCACCAGGGGGTGGCGACTACTACGAGCAGTACTTC.

In this sample, this clonotype turned up many times. The rearrangement uses TRBV6-6 and TRBJ2-1; TRBD2 matches 7 bases. This CDR3 comprises 15 residues. The ends lost 2 bases at V and 5 bases at J; junction bases unmatched: 6. Germline lookup yields CDR1 MNHNY and CDR2 SVGAGI (reference sequence). This CDR3 is CASSYGGTNDNEQFF. The CDR3 DNA follows: TGTGCCAGCAGTTACGGCGGGACTAACGACAATGAGCAGTTCTTC.

This clonotype was counted at least ten times. The rearrangement uses TRBV20-1 and TRBJ2-1; 9 nucleotides match TRBD1. The CDR3 extends over 15 amino acids. CDR1 is DFQATT, CDR2 SNEGSKA, per germline (reference sequence). With V trimmed by 5 bases and J by 8 bases, 13 bases remained unmatched. Written as DNA, the CDR3 is TGCAGTGCTCCATGGTCGGACAGGGGTGTCGATGAGCAGTTCTTC. This gives the protein CSAPWSDRGVDEQFF.

V and J are TRBV4-1 and TRBJ2-7, with TRBD2 identical over 10 bases. V dropped 0 bases and J dropped 4; count of bases not matched to a gene: 6. This CDR3 spans 16 amino acids. Germline V gene data show CDR1 as MGHRA and CDR2 as YSYEKL. CDR3 in amino acids: CASSQEASGSFYEQYF. The CDR3 DNA follows: TGCGCCAGCAGCCAAGAGGCTAGCGGGAGTTTTTACGAGCAGTACTTC.

This clonotype was counted many times. J is TRBJ1-6 and V is TRBV28; D unclear. The CDR3 runs 17 residues. Trimming took off 5 bases at V and 0 bases at J, with 14 bases between the two ends. Germline V lookup: CDR1 MDHEN, CDR2 SYDVKM. For the CDR3, the DNA is TGTGCCAGCAGTCCCCCCTTAGGGAGCTCCTATAATTCACCCCTCCACTTT. Residues: CASSPPLGSSYNSPLHF.

This clonotype was detected many times. The chain combines TRBV2 with TRBJ1-1; TRBD1 agrees at 7 bases. Per germline, CDR1 SNHLY and CDR2 FYNNEI. This CDR3 region has 13 residues. Germline trimming cut 9 bases from V and 2 bases from J; bases unmatched to any gene: 6. The CDR3 region is CASTGQDNTEAFF. In nucleotides, the CDR3 is TGTGCCAGTACCGGACAGGACAACACTGAAGCTTTCTTT.

In its sample, this clonotype was seen many times. This sequence joins TRBV7-3 and TRBJ2-1; 11 positions match TRBD1. Germline CDR1 and CDR2: SGHTA and FQGTGA. V lost 5 bases and J lost 4; bases outside the gene matches: 16. The CDR3 has 19 residues. The CDR3 region has the DNA TGTGCCAGCAGCCCTCGCCGGACAGGGGGCTTAAGTAAATACAATGAGCAGTTCTTC. The encoded protein is CASSPRRTGGLSKYNEQFF.

This clonotype appeared many times. This sequence joins TRBV11-1 and TRBJ1-1; 7 bases match TRBD1. V lost 2 bases to trimming and J lost 5 bases; unmatched junction nucleotides: 5. The CDR3 totals 14 residues. Germline CDR1 SGHAT, CDR2 FQDESV (reference sequence). The CDR3 coding sequence is TGTGCCAGCAGCTTATCGTCAGGGGGTACTGAAGCTTTCTTT. Translation gives CASSLSSGGTEAFF.

This clonotype came up many times. The gene calls are TRBV5-1 and TRBJ2-5, with 8 nucleotides matching TRBD1. Germline CDR1 reads SGHRS; CDR2 reads YFSETQ. This CDR3 has 16 residues. Unmatched junction bases numbered 15, after V lost 8 bases and J lost 3 bases. The DNA of the CDR3 is TGCGCCAGGGACTATCGTCAGGGGGCTGTAAAAGAGACCCAGTACTTC. This translates into CARDYRQGAVKETQYF.

At least ten counts were recorded for this clonotype. The rearrangement links TRBV2 to TRBJ1-5; 9 nucleotides line up with TRBD1. Germline values: CDR1 SNHLY, CDR2 FYNNEI. The CDR3 length is 15 residues. V trimming: 3 bases; J trimming: 5 bases; junction bases outside the gene matches: 5. The CDR3 DNA sequence: TGTGCCAGCAGTGAGAGGACAGGGGAAGATCAGCCCCAGCATTTT. Translated, it gives CASSERTGEDQPQHF.

On this clonotype itself: This may come from a read error, since a much larger clone is one base off. The chain links TRBV2 to TRBJ2-3; 9 bases line up with TRBD1. This CDR3 has 17 amino acids. Germline V gene lookup returns CDR1 SNHLY and CDR2 FYNNEI. The CDR3 sequence: CASSEALGQGYTDTQCF. CDR3 coding DNA: TGTGCCAGCAGTGAAGCGCTGGGACAGGGCTACACAGATACGCAGTGTTTT.

This clonotype was picked up many times. V and J are TRBV5-1 and TRBJ1-5, with D possibly TRBD1 on 6 matching bases. V was cut by 0 bases and J by 7 bases, with 14 bases left in between. Germline V gene data show CDR1 as SGHRS and CDR2 as YFSETQ. The CDR3 spans 15 residues. CDR3 region: CASSLGGGEGQPQHF. CDR3 in DNA: TGCGCCAGCAGCTTGGGAGGGGGGGAAGGACAGCCCCAGCATTTT.

In its sample, this clonotype was seen many times. V gene TRBV13 combines with J gene TRBJ2-7; 11 nucleotides line up with TRBD1. In germline, CDR1 is PRHDT, CDR2 FYEKMQ (reference sequence). CDR3 length equals 14 residues. The J segment lost 1 base and the V segment lost 7 bases, leaving 3 bases of the junction unmatched. The CDR3 bases are TGTGCCAGCAAAGGACAGGGGGCTTCCTACGAGCAGTACTTC. Translating gives CASKGQGASYEQYF.

The table lists this clonotype with a few counts. The rearrangement uses TRBV6-1 and TRBJ1-3; 10 nucleotides line up with TRBD1. Germline trimming cut 6 bases from V and 8 bases from J; bases unmatched to any gene: 10. Germline V gene sequence: CDR1 MNHNS, CDR2 SASEGT. This CDR3 region has 15 residues. Here the CDR3 DNA reads TGTGCCAGCAGCTATTCGGGACAGGGGATCGACACCATATATTTT. Translated, it gives CASSYSGQGIDTIYF.

This chain connects TRBV18 to TRBJ2-2; 9 nucleotides agree with TRBD2. The length of the CDR3 is 16 residues. Germline assignment: CDR1 KGHSH and CDR2 LQKENI. The J segment lost 2 bases and the V segment lost 4 bases, leaving 5 bases of the junction unmatched. The CDR3 protein is CASSLRLAENTGELFF. The CDR3 DNA follows: TGTGCCAGCTCACTGCGACTAGCGGAAAACACCGGGGAGCTGTTTTTT.

This clonotype was counted between two and nine times. The V and J genes are TRBV28 and TRBJ1-2; unclear D gene. Germline loops: CDR1 MDHEN, CDR2 SYDVKM. This CDR3 is built from 12 residues. Deletions cut 7 bases from V and 8 bases from J, with 14 bases between. In nucleotides, the CDR3 is TGTGCCAGCACCACCGGACGTGGCGGCTACACCTTC. As protein: CASTTGRGGYTF.

This clonotype was seen only a few times. The chain carries TRBV15 and TRBJ2-2; D unclear. The ends were cut back, 0 bases at V and 2 bases at J, with 7 bases in the middle. The CDR3 totals 15 residues. Per the germline V gene, CDR1 is LNHNV and CDR2 is YYDKDF (reference sequence). The CDR3 bases are TGTGCCACCAGCAGAGATTTCACTAACACCGGGGAGCTGTTTTTT. Its translation: CATSRDFTNTGELFF.

The table lists this clonotype with many counts. The chain uses TRBV5-6 and TRBJ1-5; D remains ambiguous. Trimming pared 3 bases from V and 6 bases from J, leaving 13 bases between. The CDR3 extends over 14 amino acids. Germline values: CDR1 SGHDT, CDR2 YYEEEE. The CDR3 here is CASSSQAYTQPQHF. The CDR3 nucleotides read TGTGCCAGCAGCTCCCAGGCTTACACTCAGCCCCAGCATTTT. Together with reference TRBV5-6 and TRBJ1-5, the CDR3 gives the full variable domain: DAGVTQSPTHLIKTRGQQVTLRCSPKSGHDTVSWYQQALGQGPQFIFQYYEEEERQRGNFPDRFSGHQFPNYSSELNVNALLLGDSALYLCASSSQAYTQPQHFGDGTRLSIL.